The T cell receptor beta chain under discussion was sequenced for a study of cytomegalovirus exposure and HLA in healthy donors. The PCR used 60 Vbeta and 13 Jbeta primers. Assay: immunoSEQ multiplex PCR; the TCRdb copy retains only in-frame clones and omits some. This table holds 130,000 or so clones, more than 60% found once. Germline lookup yields CDR1 MDHEN and CDR2 SYDVKM. This CDR3 contains 15 residues. V lost 6 bases and J lost 9, with 21 bases in between. This receptor was identified in a man between 35 and 55 years old in good health and CMV-seronegative. The sample consisted of PBMCs. This sequence joins TRBV28 and TRBJ1-5; the D gene is possibly TRBD1 (5 bases). CDR3 sequence reads: CASSSSGAGGRPQHF. The CDR3 DNA reads as TGTGCCAGCAGCTCCAGCGGGGCCGGTGGACGGCCCCAGCATTTT.